This T cell receptor beta chain was sequenced during a study of CD8 T cells in Susac syndrome. cDNA came from about 0.5 to 1 ug RNA primed by random hexamers. Amplification of TCR beta CDR3 across 54 Vbeta and 13 Jbeta was performed with immunoSEQ multiplex PCR. TCRdb used MiXCR to reprocess the immunoSEQ multiplex PCR reads, holding one entry per CDR3 protein. The data hold more than 120,000 distinct CDR3 sequences, with 94% observed a single time. Sequenced input: CD4+ T cells from PBMCs. This TCR derives from a human donor in good health.

The CDR3, as DNA: TGTGCCAGCAGGGGACAGGACTATGGCTACACCTTC. This translates into CASRGQDYGYTF. The chain employs TRBV6-5 and TRBJ1-2, with 8 bases identical to TRBD1. V lost 6 bases and J lost 3; bases outside the gene matches: 0. The CDR3 length is 12 residues. Germline V gene lookup returns CDR1 MNHEY and CDR2 SVGAGI.